The entry below describes one TCR beta chain. Its specificity is not known. This entry belongs to a study of STAT5B mutations in CD4+ large granular lymphocyte leukemia. Produced via immunoSEQ multiplex PCR; TCRdb's table is partial and in-frame only. The data contain about 50,000 clones, approximately 83% of them singletons. General study results and limits: Main leukemic clonotypes were patient-specific, but roughly 26% appeared at low frequency elsewhere. Patient CD4-sorted repertoires stayed more clonal than healthy ones after leukemic-clone removal.

Sample: CD4+ T cells from blood buffy coats. The sequence derives from a human donor in good health.

CDR3 protein: CATSKRPSNQPQHF. In DNA form, the CDR3 reads TGTGCCACCAGCAAACGGCCTAGCAATCAGCCCCAGCATTTT. The rearrangement joins TRBV15 to TRBJ1-5; unclear D gene. Germline CDR1 is LNHNV and CDR2 is YYDKDF (reference sequence). The V gene lost 4 bases and the J gene lost 0 bases, with 7 bases spanning the gap. This CDR3 contains 14 residues.